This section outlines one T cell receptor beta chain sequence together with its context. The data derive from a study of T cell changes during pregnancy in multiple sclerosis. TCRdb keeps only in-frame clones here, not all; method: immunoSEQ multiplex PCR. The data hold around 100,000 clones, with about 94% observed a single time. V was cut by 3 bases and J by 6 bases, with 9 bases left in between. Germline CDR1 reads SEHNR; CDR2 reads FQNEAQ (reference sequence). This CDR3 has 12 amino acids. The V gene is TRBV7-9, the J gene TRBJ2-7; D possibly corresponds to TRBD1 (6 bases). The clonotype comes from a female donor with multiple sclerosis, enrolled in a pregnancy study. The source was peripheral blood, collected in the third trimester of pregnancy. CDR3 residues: CASSFSGAEQYF. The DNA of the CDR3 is TGTGCCAGCAGCTTCTCAGGGGCCGAGCAGTACTTC.